Presented here are 25 T cell receptor beta chains from one specimen sequenced in a study of CD8 T cells in Susac syndrome. With random hexamers, reverse transcription was performed on about 0.5 to 1 ug of RNA. TCRdb passed the immunoSEQ multiplex PCR reads through MiXCR, listing each CDR3 protein once. The table has 110,000 or so distinct CDR3 sequences, 85% to 95% seen once. Sample: CD4+ T cells from PBMCs. These receptors were taken from a human donor in good health.

The chain couples TRBV9 to TRBJ1-1; 7 bases agree with TRBD1. The CDR3 is made up of 17 amino acids. CDR1 and CDR2 (germline): SGDLS, YYNGEE. Unmatched junction bases numbered 11, after V lost 3 bases and J lost 0 bases. CDR3 residues: CASSAQRDSYLNTEAFF. CDR3 nucleotide sequence: TGTGCCAGCAGCGCGCAAAGGGACAGCTACTTGAACACTGAAGCTTTCTTT.

The rearrangement joins TRBV7-3 to TRBJ2-3, with 7 bases aligning to TRBD1. With 3 bases clipped from V and 6 bases from J, the junction kept 12 bases outside the gene matches. The CDR3 is made up of 16 amino acids. Germline CDR1 is SGHTA and CDR2 is FQGTGA. CDR3 amino acids: CASSLLVTGEMDTQYF. The DNA of the CDR3 is TGTGCCAGCAGCTTGTTGGTTACAGGGGAGATGGATACGCAGTATTTT.

The rearrangement uses TRBV9 and TRBJ2-2; 9 bases fit TRBD2. The CDR3 sequence is 15 residues long. Per the germline V gene, CDR1 is SGDLS and CDR2 is YYNGEE. V was clipped by 4 bases and J by 2 bases; unmatched bases: 3. The CDR3 reads CASSPGLANTGELFF. In DNA form, the CDR3 reads TGTGCCAGCAGCCCGGGACTAGCTAACACCGGGGAGCTGTTTTTT.

This clonotype was counted once. The V and J genes are TRBV5-1 and TRBJ2-3; 12 bases are shared with TRBD2. After removal of 5 bases from V and 3 bases from J, the junction contained 4 bases not matched to a gene. The CDR3 length is 15 residues. The germline gives CDR1 SGHRS, CDR2 YFSETQ. CDR3 region: CASSPGTSGTDTQYF. The DNA of the CDR3 is TGCGCCAGCAGTCCCGGGACTAGCGGGACAGATACGCAGTATTTT.

The chain couples TRBV9 to TRBJ2-3; 12 bases fit TRBD2. The CDR3 has 20 residues. The V segment lost 3 bases and the J segment 2 bases; nucleotides outside the gene matches: 16. The germline gives CDR1 SGDLS, CDR2 YYNGEE. CDR3 sequence (DNA): TGTGCCAGCAGCGAAACGGGACTAGCGGGCGGCACCTCTTTCACAGATACGCAGTATTTT. Amino acids: CASSETGLAGGTSFTDTQYF.

CDR3 amino acids: CASSFSQGAYEQYF. CDR3 coding DNA: TGTGCCAGCAGCTTCTCCCAGGGGGCCTACGAGCAGTACTTC. The V and J genes are TRBV5-4 and TRBJ2-7; 7 bases are a match to TRBD1. The CDR3 contains 14 residues. With V trimmed by 2 bases and J by 2 bases, 4 bases remained unmatched. In germline, CDR1 is SGHNT, CDR2 YYREEE (reference sequence).

This clonotype has a handful of counts. This CDR3 reads CASSSPQGNIQYF. Here the CDR3 DNA reads TGCGCCAGCAGCTCACCGCAAGGGAACATTCAGTACTTC. The chain has TRBV5-1 and TRBJ2-4; D gene ambiguous. The CDR3 runs to 13 residues. Germline V gene sequence: CDR1 SGHRS, CDR2 YFSETQ. V was pared by 3 bases and J by 7 bases, with 11 bases between.

The chain couples TRBV2 to TRBJ1-1; D gene unclear. Germline V lookup: CDR1 SNHLY, CDR2 FYNNEI. This CDR3 spans 11 amino acids. V lost 6 bases and J lost 6, with 8 bases in between. Here the CDR3 DNA reads TGTGCCAGCAGATCTGCGTCTGAAGCTTTCTTT. Translation: CASRSASEAFF.

The chain employs TRBV20-1 and TRBJ2-3; the D gene is possibly TRBD2 (6 bases). There are 14 residues in the CDR3. Germline CDR1 is DFQATT and CDR2 is SNEGSKA (reference sequence). V was pared by 4 bases and J by 4 bases, with 15 bases between. The CDR3 sequence is CSAILRTGADTQYF. The CDR3, as DNA: TGCAGTGCTATATTAAGGACGGGGGCAGATACGCAGTATTTT.

V gene TRBV3-1 combines with J gene TRBJ1-1, with D unclear. The germline V gene encodes CDR1 LGHDT and CDR2 YNNKEL (reference sequence). The CDR3 is 15 residues long. Trimming stripped 5 bases from V and 5 bases from J, with 18 bases between. The CDR3 reads CASSLGPAYGTEAFF. CDR3 coding DNA: TGTGCCAGCAGCTTAGGGCCCGCCTATGGGACTGAAGCTTTCTTT.

The gene calls are TRBV15 and TRBJ2-1; unclear D gene. This CDR3 comprises 15 residues. Germline values: CDR1 LNHNV, CDR2 YYDKDF (reference sequence). V was clipped by 1 base and J by 6 bases, with 13 bases between them. The CDR3 protein is CATSRVARKPNEQFF. In DNA form, the CDR3 reads TGTGCCACCAGCAGAGTTGCTAGAAAACCCAATGAGCAGTTCTTC.

The rearrangement uses TRBV6-2 or TRBV6-3 and TRBJ2-1; D is undetermined. Germline V CDR1 and CDR2: MNHEY, SVGEGT. CDR3 size: 13 residues. With 2 bases removed from V and 10 bases from J, the gap between germline ends came to 12 bases. The DNA for the CDR3 is TGTGCCAGCAGTTACGGTCCATACGACGAGCAGTTCTTC. This codes for CASSYGPYDEQFF.

The CDR3 DNA sequence: TGTGCCAGCAGCCAAAGATTAGGCCAGGGGTATGCCAATGAGCAGTTCTTC. Its translation: CASSQRLGQGYANEQFF. This sequence joins TRBV3-1 and TRBJ2-1; a possible D gene is TRBD1 (6 bases). Trimming removed 2 bases at V and 6 bases at J, with 20 bases between. There are 17 residues in the CDR3. CDR1 is LGHDT and CDR2 is YNNKEL in the germline V gene (reference sequence).

V and J are TRBV19 and TRBJ2-1; 8 nucleotides line up with TRBD2. In germline, CDR1 is LNHDA, CDR2 SQIVND (reference sequence). The CDR3 covers 16 residues. V lost 0 bases to trimming and J lost 2 bases; unmatched junction nucleotides: 3. CDR3: CASSIEGAGAYNEQFF. The CDR3 DNA follows: TGTGCCAGTAGTATAGAGGGAGCGGGGGCCTACAATGAGCAGTTCTTC.

CDR3: CASSFRGAPGANVLTF. CDR3 DNA sequence: TGTGCCAGCAGCTTTCGGGGGGCGCCTGGGGCCAACGTCCTGACTTTC. The chain links TRBV7-2 to TRBJ2-6; TRBD2 is a possible D gene (7 bases). Trimming took off 3 bases at V and 2 bases at J, with 11 bases between the two ends. Looked up from germline, CDR1 is SGHTA and CDR2 is FQGNSA. This CDR3 spans 16 amino acids.

The chain is built from TRBV28 and TRBJ2-7, with D perhaps TRBD2 (5 bases). The V and J ends lost 4 bases and 3 bases respectively, with 7 bases between them. The CDR3 totals 12 residues. Germline V lookup: CDR1 MDHEN, CDR2 SYDVKM. The CDR3 here is CASSSRDYEQYF. DNA of the CDR3: TGTGCCAGCAGTTCCCGGGACTACGAGCAGTACTTC.

This chain links TRBV12-3 or TRBV12-4 with TRBJ1-5; unclear D gene. The CDR3 has 12 amino acids. V was shortened by 4 bases and J by 8 bases, with 9 bases between the two germline ends. The chain's CDR3 is CASSSLGEPQHF. The CDR3 nucleotides read TGTGCCAGCAGTTCGCTAGGTGAGCCCCAGCATTTT.

Comments on this clonotype: A junction end diverges from the germline sequence, so it may reflect a read error. V usage is TRBV28 and J usage is TRBJ2-5; D is tentatively TRBD1 or TRBD2 (5 bases each). Germline CDR1 is MDHEN and CDR2 is SYDVKM. The CDR3 contains 11 residues. This CDR3 reads CASSDTGTPFF. CDR3 DNA: TGTGCCAGCAGTGATACCGGGACCCCGTTCTTC. Looking up the rest from reference TRBV28 and TRBJ2-5 gives the full variable domain: DVKVTQSSRYLVKRTGEKVFLECVQDMDHENMFWYRQDPGLGLRLIYFSYDVKMKEKGDIPEGYSVSREKKERFSLILESASTNQTSMYLCASSDTGTPFFGPGTRLLVL.

The chain employs TRBV29-1 and TRBJ2-1, with D unresolved. From germline, CDR1 is SQVTM and CDR2 ANQGSEA. The CDR3 is 18 amino acids. V was pared by 7 bases and J by 0 bases, with 25 bases between. CDR3 DNA sequence: TGCAGCGCCCGCAGGCAAGGTGTAGGCTCGAGCTCCTACAATGAGCAGTTCTTC. As protein: CSARRQGVGSSSYNEQFF.

This clonotype was found once. The V gene is TRBV7-9, the J gene TRBJ1-2; 12 positions agree with TRBD1. Trimming cost V 5 bases and J 0 bases; bases outside gene matches: 4. CDR1 SEHNR and CDR2 FQNEAQ come from the germline V gene (reference sequence). The CDR3 totals 16 residues. In nucleotides, the CDR3 is TGTGCCAGCAGCCAGGGACAGGGGGCCTCTAACTATGGCTACACCTTC. This gives the protein CASSQGQGASNYGYTF.

This chain uses TRBV7-9 with TRBJ2-6; D is perhaps TRBD2 (6 bases). The CDR3 is 17 amino acids. Germline V gene lookup returns CDR1 SEHNR and CDR2 FQNEAQ (reference sequence). V gave up 4 bases and J gave up 0 bases, with 13 bases separating them. CDR3 loop: CASSWGLLSSGANVLTF. CDR3 sequence (DNA): TGTGCCAGCAGCTGGGGACTCTTGAGCTCTGGGGCCAACGTCCTGACTTTC.

Details on this clonotype: One end of the junction varies from germline; a read error may be responsible. This CDR3 reads CSARDNAGSNQLQHF. CDR3 nucleotides: TGCAGTGCTAGAGATAATGCCGGCAGCAATCAGCTCCAGCATTTT. The chain joins TRBV20-1 to TRBJ1-5; no clear D. This CDR3 comprises 15 residues. Germline assignment: CDR1 DFQATT and CDR2 SNEGSKA (reference sequence).

The gene calls are TRBV7-8 and TRBJ2-5, with D possibly matching TRBD1 (5 bases). CDR1 is SGHVS, CDR2 FQNEAQ, per germline. Trimming shortened V by 1 base and J by 2 bases, and 8 bases separated the two germline ends. The CDR3 extends over 14 amino acids. The CDR3 bases are TGTGCCAGCAGCTTAGACAGGCGGCAAGAGACCCAGTACTTC. Translation gives CASSLDRRQETQYF.

The chain joins TRBV27 to TRBJ1-1; a possible D gene is TRBD1 (5 bases). V was cut by 6 bases and J by 10 bases, with 21 bases left in between. CDR1 and CDR2 from the germline V gene are MNHEY and SMNVEV (reference sequence). The length of the CDR3 is 14 residues. CDR3 in DNA: TGTGCCAGCAGGCCCGGGACCCCCGAAAGGAGAGCTTTCTTT. This codes for CASRPGTPERRAFF.

This chain joins TRBV6-5 and TRBJ2-3, with 7 bases that match TRBD2. V lost 2 bases, J lost 1 base, and 6 bases stayed unmatched. The V gene's germline CDR1 is MNHEY and CDR2 SVGAGI. The CDR3 sequence is 16 residues long. Here the CDR3 DNA reads TGTGCCAGCAGTTACGTCCTAGCGGTTGGCACAGATACGCAGTATTTT. Its translation is CASSYVLAVGTDTQYF.